This entry lists 29 T cell receptor beta chains sequenced from one sample in a study of shared clonotypes between healthy human individuals. Some clones are missing from TCRdb's copy, which holds only in-frame ones; the method was immunoSEQ multiplex PCR. The sample yields approximately 640,000 clones, less than 95% seen once. Sequenced material: memory CD8+ T cells from PBMCs. Documented subset: CD45RO+ cells pooled with CCR7-negative TemRA cells. The receptors stem from a man aged 18 to 29 in good health. Some clones in this sample may be carry-over from other donors' samples.

The chain couples TRBV7-9 to TRBJ2-2; weak D call: TRBD2 (6 bases). V lost 4 bases to trimming and J lost 7 bases, with 7 bases between them. The CDR3 runs to 12 residues. Germline CDR1 SEHNR, CDR2 FQNEAQ (reference sequence). The CDR3 DNA follows: TGTGCCAGCAGCTACGGGGGCGGGGAGCTGTTTTTT. It translates to CASSYGGGELFF.

V and J are TRBV7-9 and TRBJ2-1; a possible D gene is TRBD2 (5 bases). Between the trimmed V and J ends, which lost 5 bases and 9 bases, there was a span of 20 bases. Looked up from germline, CDR1 is SEHNR and CDR2 is FQNEAQ (reference sequence). The CDR3 is made up of 15 amino acids. CDR3 sequence (DNA): TGTGCCAGCAGCCCCAGCGGCGGGTTTTTGGGTGAGCAGTTCTTC. Its protein is CASSPSGGFLGEQFF.

The genes are TRBV2 and TRBJ2-1, with TRBD2 identical over 8 bases. The CDR3 sequence is 15 residues long. V lost 3 bases to trimming and J lost 4 bases; unmatched junction nucleotides: 5. The germline gives CDR1 SNHLY, CDR2 FYNNEI. CDR3 nucleotides: TGTGCCAGCAGTGAGGCTAGCGGGCCTTACAATGAGCAGTTCTTC. Translated, it gives CASSEASGPYNEQFF.

This sequence joins TRBV27 and TRBJ2-1, with D perhaps matching TRBD1 or TRBD2 (5 bases each). CDR3 size: 16 residues. Per germline, CDR1 MNHEY and CDR2 SMNVEV (reference sequence). V was clipped by 3 bases and J by 6 bases, with 18 bases between them. In nucleotides, the CDR3 is TGTGCCAGCAGTTTCGGGATAATGGGGCGGCCCAATGAGCAGTTCTTC. It yields the protein CASSFGIMGRPNEQFF.

On this clone: This sample also contains other DNA sequences that code for the same CDR3. The V call is TRBV30, the J call TRBJ2-1, with unresolved D. Germline loops: CDR1 GTSNPN, CDR2 SVGIG (reference sequence). The CDR3 totals 13 residues. The germline V and J ends were trimmed by 0 bases and 3 bases, with 6 bases remaining between them. The CDR3 DNA reads TGTGCCTGGAGTGTAGGTGGCTACAATGAGCAGTTCTTC. Its protein is CAWSVGGYNEQFF.

This chain connects TRBV6-5 to TRBJ1-2; perhaps TRBD1 as D (5 bases). The CDR3 loop spans 14 amino acids. V was trimmed by 5 bases and J by 4 bases, leaving 14 bases between them. CDR1 is MNHEY and CDR2 is SVGAGI in the germline V gene. This CDR3 is CASSPGTGGYGYTF. CDR3 in DNA: TGTGCCAGCAGTCCAGGGACCGGGGGCTATGGCTACACCTTC.

The genes are TRBV12-5 and TRBJ2-2; unclear D gene. The ends were cut back, 2 bases at V and 7 bases at J, with 5 bases in the middle. The CDR3 has 12 residues. Per germline, CDR1 LGHNT and CDR2 FRNRAP. This CDR3 reads CASGLLGGELFF. The CDR3, as DNA: TGTGCTAGTGGTTTGTTAGGCGGGGAGCTGTTTTTT.

V is TRBV28 and J is TRBJ1-2; maybe TRBD1 (6 bases). Trimming stripped 11 bases from V and 5 bases from J, with 15 bases between. The CDR3 runs 12 residues. The germline V gene has CDR1 MDHEN and CDR2 SYDVKM. CDR3 DNA sequence: TGTGCCCCTGGAGGGGGGTGGTATGGCTACACCTTC. This codes for CAPGGGWYGYTF.

J is TRBJ2-5 and V is TRBV4-1; weak D call: TRBD2 (6 bases). Looked up from germline, CDR1 is MGHRA and CDR2 is YSYEKL. This CDR3 spans 16 amino acids. Trimming removed 0 bases at V and 5 bases at J, with 16 bases between. For the CDR3, the DNA is TGCGCCAGCAGCCAAGAGGTCGGAGGGCCATGGGAGACCCAGTACTTC. Protein sequence: CASSQEVGGPWETQYF.

The genes are TRBV11-2 and TRBJ2-7; 9 nucleotides line up with TRBD1. Per germline, CDR1 SGHAT and CDR2 FQNNGV. J gave up 9 bases and V 0 bases, and 15 bases lay outside the gene matches. There are 17 residues in the CDR3. CDR3 residues: CASSLEGAYPGQGVQYF. CDR3 bases: TGTGCCAGCAGCTTAGAGGGGGCCTACCCGGGACAGGGAGTGCAGTACTTC. Drawing the rest from reference TRBV11-2 and TRBJ2-7, the complete variable domain is EAGVAQSPRYKIIEKRQSVAFWCNPISGHATLYWYQQILGQGPKLLIQFQNNGVVDDSQLPKDRFSAERLKGVDSTLKIQPAKLEDSAVYLCASSLEGAYPGQGVQYFGPGTRLTVT.

The J gene is TRBJ2-5, the V gene TRBV30, with D possibly TRBD1 on 5 matching bases. Trimming left V 0 bases short and J 5 bases short, with 19 bases between. The germline V gene has CDR1 GTSNPN and CDR2 SVGIG (reference sequence). This CDR3 comprises 16 residues. The CDR3 reads CAWSVLTQGIGETQYF. The CDR3 DNA follows: TGTGCCTGGAGTGTACTTACCCAGGGAATAGGGGAGACCCAGTACTTC.

V usage is TRBV18 and J usage is TRBJ2-1; D gene uncertain. Germline lookup yields CDR1 KGHSH and CDR2 LQKENI. CDR3 length: 11 amino acids. V lost 0 bases and J lost 10, with 4 bases in between. In DNA, the CDR3 is TGTGCCAGCTCACCACCGGGAGAGCAGTTCTTC. This encodes CASSPPGEQFF.

The rearrangement links TRBV5-5 to TRBJ2-7; 9 bases are shared with TRBD1. V shed 4 bases and J 2 bases; nucleotides not matched to a gene: 13. CDR1 SGHKS and CDR2 YYEKEE come from the germline V gene (reference sequence). This CDR3 contains 17 residues. The CDR3 nucleotides read TGTGCCAGCAGCGACCTATACCGGGACAGGGATCCCTACGAGCAGTACTTC. It specifies CASSDLYRDRDPYEQYF.

The chain joins TRBV9 to TRBJ2-1; possibly TRBD2 for D (7 bases). The CDR3 is 16 residues long. Germline lookup yields CDR1 SGDLS and CDR2 YYNGEE. Deletions cut 4 bases from V and 6 bases from J, with 20 bases between. The CDR3 reads CASSPRGRGGLNEQFF. The CDR3 DNA reads TGTGCCAGCAGCCCTAGGGGCAGGGGAGGGCTCAATGAGCAGTTCTTC.

On this clone itself: Other DNA sequences of this sample code for an identical CDR3. V and J are TRBV7-9 and TRBJ2-7; D gene uncertain. The CDR3 has 12 residues. V lost 4 bases and J 4 bases, leaving 8 bases between the germline ends. The V gene's germline CDR1 is SEHNR and CDR2 FQNEAQ (reference sequence). CDR3 amino acids: CASSSVNYEQYF. DNA of the CDR3: TGTGCCAGCAGCTCGGTCAATTACGAGCAGTACTTC. Together with reference TRBV7-9 and TRBJ2-7, the CDR3 gives the full variable domain: DTGVSQNPRHKITKRGQNVTFRCDPISEHNRLYWYRQTLGQGPEFLTYFQNEAQLEKSRLLSDRFSAERPKGSFSTLEIQRTEQGDSAMYLCASSSVNYEQYFGPGTRLTVT.

The chain recombines TRBV7-6 with TRBJ2-7; possibly TRBD1 for D (6 bases). The germline CDR1 and CDR2 sequences are SGHVS and FNYEAQ. V lost 2 bases and J 6 bases, leaving 14 bases between the germline ends. The length of the CDR3 is 14 residues. The CDR3 DNA reads TGTGCCAGCAGCTTACTTCCGGACAGTCTCGAGCAGTACTTC. Protein product: CASSLLPDSLEQYF.

The rearrangement links TRBV28 to TRBJ2-5; D might be TRBD1 (6 bases). V gave up 7 bases and J gave up 2 bases, with 20 bases separating them. Per the germline V gene, CDR1 is MDHEN and CDR2 is SYDVKM. CDR3 length equals 16 residues. CDR3 DNA sequence: TGTGCCAGCACCACAACCCGACAGGAATCACAAGAGACCCAGTACTTC. It codes for CASTTTRQESQETQYF.

The chain employs TRBV5-1 and TRBJ2-7, with D possibly TRBD2 on 5 matching bases. V was cut by 0 bases and J by 2 bases, with 18 bases left in between. The germline V gene has CDR1 SGHRS and CDR2 YFSETQ. The CDR3 spans 17 residues. This CDR3 reads CASSLEAEVPGTYEQYF. The CDR3 region has the DNA TGCGCCAGCAGCTTGGAGGCCGAGGTCCCCGGGACCTACGAGCAGTACTTC.

As regards this clone: The sample has other DNA sequences that encode this CDR3 too. V gene TRBV27 combines with J gene TRBJ1-5; tentative D call: TRBD1 (6 bases). CDR1 MNHEY and CDR2 SMNVEV come from the germline V gene (reference sequence). This CDR3 is built from 14 residues. The V gene lost 3 bases and the J gene lost 6 bases, with 12 bases spanning the gap. The CDR3 sequence is CASSFTGGGQPQHF. As DNA, the CDR3 is TGTGCCAGCAGTTTTACGGGAGGGGGTCAGCCCCAGCATTTT.

The chain employs TRBV11-2 and TRBJ2-1, with TRBD2 as a possible D gene (6 bases). Between the trimmed V and J ends, which lost 3 bases and 9 bases, there was a span of 21 bases. CDR3 length: 16 amino acids. Looked up from germline, CDR1 is SGHAT and CDR2 is FQNNGV. CDR3 in DNA: TGTGCCAGCAGCTTTAAGCTAGCGCTATACGGTGGTGAGCAGTTCTTC. Amino acids: CASSFKLALYGGEQFF.

A note on this clone: A far more abundant clone sits one base away, making this likely a read error. This same CDR3 is encoded by further DNA sequences in the sample. The J gene is TRBJ1-1, the V gene TRBV11-2, with D uncertain. Germline-derived CDR1 and CDR2 are SGHAT and FQNNGV. CDR3 length: 13 residues. DNA for the CDR3: TGTGCCAGCACCTTACTCGGAACAGCCTTGTTCTTCTTT. Amino acid sequence: CASTLLGTALFFF.

The chain joins TRBV7-9 to TRBJ2-1, with TRBD2 identical over 9 bases. Germline V gives CDR1 SEHNR, CDR2 FQNEAQ (reference sequence). Trimming removed 5 bases from V and 4 bases from J; junction bases left unmatched: 9. This CDR3 has 16 amino acids. The CDR3 region has the DNA TGTGCCAGCAGCATTAGCGGGAGAAGCCTTTACAATGAGCAGTTCTTC. This sequence encodes CASSISGRSLYNEQFF.

The chain joins TRBV6-5 to TRBJ1-1; D is ambiguous. CDR1 and CDR2 (germline): MNHEY, SVGAGI. Trimming shortened V by 0 bases and J by 0 bases, and 11 bases separated the two germline ends. The CDR3 covers 16 residues. The DNA of the CDR3 is TGTGCCAGCAGTTACTCGGAGGAGATGATGAACACTGAAGCTTTCTTT. This encodes CASSYSEEMMNTEAFF.

The table lists this clone with a count of one. This chain uses TRBV28 with TRBJ2-5; TRBD2 matches at 9 bases. The germline V gene encodes CDR1 MDHEN and CDR2 SYDVKM. The CDR3 is 16 amino acids. V gave up 6 bases and J gave up 4 bases; unmatched junction bases: 12. The CDR3 loop reads CASRSLSETSGETQYF. The CDR3, as DNA: TGTGCCAGCAGAAGTTTGTCGGAGACTAGCGGAGAGACCCAGTACTTC. Complete variable domain (other parts from reference TRBV28 and TRBJ2-5): DVKVTQSSRYLVKRTGEKVFLECVQDMDHENMFWYRQDPGLGLRLIYFSYDVKMKEKGDIPEGYSVSREKKERFSLILESASTNQTSMYLCASRSLSETSGETQYFGPGTRLLVL.

The chain links TRBV6-5 to TRBJ2-2; no firm D call. V was shortened by 4 bases and J by 1 base, with 10 bases between the two germline ends. Germline V gene lookup returns CDR1 MNHEY and CDR2 SVGAGI. This CDR3 comprises 15 residues. CDR3: CASSFGLMNTGELFF. CDR3 coding DNA: TGTGCCAGCAGTTTTGGCCTAATGAACACCGGGGAGCTGTTTTTT.

The chain links TRBV2 to TRBJ2-7; D may match TRBD1 or TRBD2 (5 bases each). This CDR3 is 14 amino acids long. Trimming took off 1 base at V and 2 bases at J, with 9 bases between the two ends. Germline V CDR1 and CDR2: SNHLY, FYNNEI. The CDR3 DNA reads as TGTGCCAGCAGTGAAGTAAGGGGACCCTACGAGCAGTACTTC. Protein: CASSEVRGPYEQYF.

This clone occurred once. In nucleotides, the CDR3 is TGTGCCAGCAGCTCGCGACAGGGGATCAGAACAGATACGCAGTATTTT. Translated: CASSSRQGIRTDTQYF. J is TRBJ2-3 and V is TRBV11-3; 8 nucleotides line up with TRBD1. V lost 4 bases and J lost 3; bases outside the gene matches: 9. The CDR3 loop spans 16 amino acids. The V gene's germline CDR1 is SGHNT and CDR2 YENEEA.

V is TRBV4-3 and J is TRBJ2-1; 8 positions match TRBD1. J gave up 0 bases and V 4 bases, and 2 bases lay outside the gene matches. This CDR3 spans 15 amino acids. Germline CDR1 is LGHNA and CDR2 is YSLEER. CDR3 bases: TGCGCCAGCAGCCCAGACAGGGGCTCCTACAATGAGCAGTTCTTC. Translated: CASSPDRGSYNEQFF.

The chain employs TRBV2 and TRBJ2-1; possible D gene TRBD2, 5 bases. Trimming stripped 2 bases from V and 4 bases from J, with 15 bases between. Germline values: CDR1 SNHLY, CDR2 FYNNEI. CDR3 length: 16 amino acids. As DNA, the CDR3 is TGTGCCAGCAGTGAATTAATCCAGCGGTTATACAATGAGCAGTTCTTC. It is translated as CASSELIQRLYNEQFF.